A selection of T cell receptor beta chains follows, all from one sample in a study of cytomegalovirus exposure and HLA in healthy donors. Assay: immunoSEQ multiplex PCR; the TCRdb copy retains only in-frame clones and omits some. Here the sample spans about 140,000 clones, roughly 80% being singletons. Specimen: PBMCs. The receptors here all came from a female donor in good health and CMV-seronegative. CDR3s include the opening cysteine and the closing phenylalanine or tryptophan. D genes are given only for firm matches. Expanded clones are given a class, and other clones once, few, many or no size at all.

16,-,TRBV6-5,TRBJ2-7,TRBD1,TGTGCCAGCAGTTACGCGGAGAACAGGGGGTTCGACGAGCAGTACTTC,CASSYAENRGFDEQYF
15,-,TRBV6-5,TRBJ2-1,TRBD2,TGTGCCAGCAGTCTGACTAGCGGGTACTACAATGAGCAGTTCTTC,CASSLTSGYYNEQFF
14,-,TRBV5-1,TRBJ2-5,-,TGCGCCAGCAGCTTATCCGAGCCACAAGAGACCCAGTACTTC,CASSLSEPQETQYF
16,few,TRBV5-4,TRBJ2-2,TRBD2,TGTGCCAGCAGCCTAGGGACTAGCGGGAGGACCGGGGAGCTGTTTTTT,CASSLGTSGRTGELFF
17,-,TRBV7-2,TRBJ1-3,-,TGTGCCAGCAGCCGGCAGACGGCAAGACTCTCTGGAAACACCATATATTTT,CASSRQTARLSGNTIYF
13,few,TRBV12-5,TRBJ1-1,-,TGTGCTAGTGGTGGGGACAAGTGGGCTGAAGCTTTCTTT,CASGGDKWAEAFF
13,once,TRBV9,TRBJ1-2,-,TGTGCCAGCAGCGTAGCCGTTAACTATGGCTACACCTTC,CASSVAVNYGYTF
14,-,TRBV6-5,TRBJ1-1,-,TGTGCCAGCAGTACCGCCCCAGGGAACACTGAAGCTTTCTTT,CASSTAPGNTEAFF
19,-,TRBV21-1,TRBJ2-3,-,TGTGCCAGCAGCATACAATTATACCGACAGGGGGCGCGTCCAGATACGCAGTATTTT,CASSIQLYRQGARPDTQYF
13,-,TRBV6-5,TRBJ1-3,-,TGTGCCAGCACCATGAGCTCTGGAAACACCATATATTTT,CASTMSSGNTIYF
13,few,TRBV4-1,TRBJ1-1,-,TGCGCCAGCAGCCAAGTGCGGTTCGGTGAAGCTTTCTTT,CASSQVRFGEAFF
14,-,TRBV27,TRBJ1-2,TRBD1,TGTGCCAGCAGTTTACGAGGACAGGCGAAAGGCTACACCTTC,CASSLRGQAKGYTF
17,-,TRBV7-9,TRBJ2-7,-,TGTGCCAGCAGCTTAGGGTTAGGGCAGGGTCACTCCTACGAGCAGTACTTC,CASSLGLGQGHSYEQYF
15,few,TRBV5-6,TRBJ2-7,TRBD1,TGTGCCAGCAGCTTCCGCGGGACAGGTGACTACGAGCAGTACTTC,CASSFRGTGDYEQYF
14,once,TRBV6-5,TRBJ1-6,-,TGTGCCAGCACCATAACAGGGCACAATTCACCCCTCCACTTT,CASTITGHNSPLHF
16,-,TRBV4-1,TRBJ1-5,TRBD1,TGCGCCAGTAACCCAACAGGGGGAGATAGCAATCAGCCCCAGCATTTT,CASNPTGGDSNQPQHF
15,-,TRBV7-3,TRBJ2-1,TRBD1,TGTGCCAGCAGCTTACACGGGACAGGGGGAGGGGAGCAGTTCTTC,CASSLHGTGGGEQFF
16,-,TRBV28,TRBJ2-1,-,TGTGCCAGCAGTACCGTTGGGAGCGGCCTCTACAATGAGCAGTTCTTC,CASSTVGSGLYNEQFF
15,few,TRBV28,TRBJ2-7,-,TGTGCCAGCAGTTCCTCGGGCCAGGGAACGTACGAGCAGTACTTC,CASSSSGQGTYEQYF
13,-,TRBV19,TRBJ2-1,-,TGTGCCAGTAGTCTCTGGGGCGGGGGCGAGCAGTTCTTC,CASSLWGGGEQFF
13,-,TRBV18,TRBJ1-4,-,TGTGCCAGCTCACCGAGCGAGGAGAATAGAGGGTTTTTT,CASSPSEENRGFF
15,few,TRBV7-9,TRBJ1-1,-,TGTGCCAGCAGCCCAGGGGCAGGGTCGTACACTGAAGCTTTCTTT,CASSPGAGSYTEAFF
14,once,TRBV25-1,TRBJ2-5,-,TGTGCCAGCAGTGACTCCCTATCTCAAGAGACCCAGTACTTC,CASSDSLSQETQYF
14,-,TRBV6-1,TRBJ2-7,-,TGTGCCAGCAGCCGACTAGTTGAAGGATACGAGCAGTACTTC,CASSRLVEGYEQYF
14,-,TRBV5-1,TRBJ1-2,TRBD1,TGCGCCAGCACAAAAACAGGGGAAGCTGCTGGCTACACCTTC,CASTKTGEAAGYTF
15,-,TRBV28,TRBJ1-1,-,TGTGCCAGCAGTTTAAGGACAAGGGCCCTGGATGAAGCTTTCTTT,CASSLRTRALDEAFF
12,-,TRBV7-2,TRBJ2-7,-,TGTGCCAGCAGCTCACACAGGTGCGAGCAGTACTTC,CASSSHRCEQYF
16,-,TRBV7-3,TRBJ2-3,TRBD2,TGTGCCAGCAGCCACGGGTGGGGGGGAGAGGCAGATACGCAGTATTTT,CASSHGWGGEADTQYF
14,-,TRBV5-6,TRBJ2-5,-,TGTGCCAGCAGGGGCAGGGGGGTCAGGGAGACCCAGTACTTC,CASRGRGVRETQYF
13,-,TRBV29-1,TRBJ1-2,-,TGCAGCGTTTCCACCCCAGAGGGCTATGGCTACACCTTC,CSVSTPEGYGYTF